These 27 T cell receptor beta chains were sequenced from one sample in a study of blood T cell repertoires in COVID-19. Some clones are missing from TCRdb's copy, which holds only in-frame ones; the method was immunoSEQ multiplex PCR. Of about 240,000 clones listed, 70% to 90% are singletons. The sequenced sample consisted of peripheral blood. The receptors come from an older woman with active or convalescent COVID-19.

This clone was detected only a few times. CDR3 DNA: TGTGCCAGCAGCCAAGGACAGGGGAACGAGCAGTACTTC. Translated: CASSQGQGNEQYF. The J gene is TRBJ2-7, the V gene TRBV5-4; 9 nucleotides agree with TRBD1. The CDR3 has 13 residues. V was clipped by 4 bases and J by 5 bases; unmatched bases: 4. Germline V gene sequence: CDR1 SGHNT, CDR2 YYREEE (reference sequence).

This clone was found once. The V and J genes are TRBV18 and TRBJ2-7; the D gene is possibly TRBD1 (5 bases). Germline-derived CDR1 and CDR2 are KGHSH and LQKENI. V was shortened by 2 bases and J by 3 bases, with 11 bases between the two germline ends. The CDR3 consists of 14 residues. CDR3 DNA: TGTGCCAGCTCACCAAGACAGACCCGCTACGAGCAGTACTTC. Translated: CASSPRQTRYEQYF.

The sample holds a few counts of this clone. This chain joins TRBV27 and TRBJ1-5; TRBD1 agrees at 10 bases. CDR3 length: 17 amino acids. Looked up from germline, CDR1 is MNHEY and CDR2 is SMNVEV (reference sequence). After removal of 2 bases from V and 10 bases from J, the junction contained 14 bases not matched to a gene. In DNA, the CDR3 is TGTGCCAGCAGTTTACAGGGTGCTGCGGACAGGGGGTTTCCCCAGCATTTT. Translating it yields CASSLQGAADRGFPQHF.

The genes are TRBV6-5 and TRBJ1-2; 10 nucleotides match TRBD1. This CDR3 has 15 amino acids. In germline, CDR1 is MNHEY, CDR2 SVGAGI. The V segment lost 0 bases and the J segment 8 bases; nucleotides outside the gene matches: 6. The CDR3 sequence is CASSYSRTGGGGYTF. CDR3 nucleotide sequence: TGTGCCAGCAGTTACTCTAGGACAGGGGGAGGCGGCTACACCTTC.

The chain has TRBV3-1 (or the pseudogene TRBV3-2) and TRBJ1-2; maybe TRBD1 (5 bases). CDR3 size: 13 residues. Germline CDR1 reads LGHDT; CDR2 reads YNNKEL (reference sequence). Trimming shortened V by 3 bases and J by 8 bases, and 13 bases separated the two germline ends. CDR3 coding DNA: TGTGCCAGCAGCCATTGGACATTCCAGGGCTACACCTTC. Translating gives CASSHWTFQGYTF.

This sequence joins TRBV9 and TRBJ2-2, with 8 bases aligning to TRBD2. CDR3 length: 14 residues. Losses at the gene ends were 6 bases for V and 2 bases for J; bases not matched to a gene: 3. Germline CDR1 SGDLS, CDR2 YYNGEE. This CDR3 is CASKTSGNTGELFF. The CDR3 DNA is TGTGCCAGCAAAACTAGCGGAAACACCGGGGAGCTGTTTTTT.

This chain uses TRBV19 with TRBJ1-5, with 7 bases identical to TRBD1. V trimming: 8 bases; J trimming: 4 bases; junction bases outside the gene matches: 8. CDR3 length: 14 residues. Germline lookup yields CDR1 LNHDA and CDR2 SQIVND (reference sequence). CDR3 residues: CASRRQGGNQPQHF. The DNA for the CDR3 is TGTGCCAGTCGACGACAGGGAGGAAATCAGCCCCAGCATTTT.

The rearrangement joins TRBV23-1 to TRBJ1-3; D gene unclear. TRBV23-1 is an open reading frame whose function is uncertain. Trimming took 4 bases from V and 0 from J, leaving 10 bases between them. This CDR3 is 15 amino acids long. CDR3: CASSPVEDSGNTIYF. In DNA form, the CDR3 reads TGCGCCAGCAGTCCGGTAGAGGACTCTGGAAACACCATATATTTT.

The rearrangement uses TRBV6-1 and TRBJ1-1; 10 positions agree with TRBD1. The V segment lost 7 bases and the J segment 4 bases; nucleotides outside the gene matches: 6. Germline V gives CDR1 MNHNS, CDR2 SASEGT. The CDR3 spans 14 residues. The CDR3 DNA sequence: TGTGCCAGCATAAGTCGGACAGGGGGCACTGAAGCTTTCTTT. Translation gives CASISRTGGTEAFF.

V is TRBV27 and J is TRBJ1-6, with D possibly matching TRBD1 (6 bases). The CDR3 sequence is 20 residues long. V lost 3 bases, J lost 10 bases, and 31 bases lay in between. Germline assignment: CDR1 MNHEY and CDR2 SMNVEV (reference sequence). CDR3 sequence: CASSLGRGQVVGPQRSPLHF. The CDR3 DNA reads as TGTGCCAGCAGTTTGGGGCGGGGGCAGGTTGTCGGCCCTCAACGGTCACCCCTCCACTTT.

CDR3 bases: TGTGCCAGCAGCCAAGATCTAGGAGCGGGGGGCCCCTACGAGCAGTACTTC. Translation gives CASSQDLGAGGPYEQYF. V is TRBV14 and J is TRBJ2-7; 9 bases line up with TRBD2. The V gene's germline CDR1 is SGHDN and CDR2 FVKESK. With V trimmed by 0 bases and J by 2 bases, 8 bases remained unmatched. This CDR3 is built from 17 residues.

This clone came up once. The gene calls are TRBV10-1 and TRBJ1-2, with 7 bases fitting TRBD1. From germline, CDR1 is WNHNN and CDR2 SYGVQD (reference sequence). With 4 bases clipped from V and 4 bases from J, the junction kept 6 bases outside the gene matches. The CDR3 is 14 amino acids. CDR3 sequence: CASSAGTDAYGYTF. CDR3 nucleotide sequence: TGCGCCAGCAGTGCCGGGACAGATGCCTATGGCTACACCTTC.

The gene calls are TRBV2 and TRBJ2-4; maybe TRBD2 (6 bases). The V and J ends lost 7 bases and 10 bases respectively, with 17 bases between them. The germline gives CDR1 SNHLY, CDR2 FYNNEI. The length of the CDR3 is 13 residues. Here the CDR3 DNA reads TGTGCCAGCACGCGGACTACCTATCGGATTCAGTACTTC. As protein: CASTRTTYRIQYF.

This clone has only one observation. This chain uses TRBV6-4 with TRBJ2-3, with D maybe TRBD2 (6 bases). Trimming took off 3 bases at V and 1 base at J, with 8 bases between the two ends. This CDR3 is 14 amino acids long. Germline CDR1 reads MRHNA; CDR2 reads SNTAGT. CDR3 in amino acids: CASSDGGGTDTQYF. The CDR3 nucleotides read TGTGCCAGCAGTGATGGCGGGGGCACAGATACGCAGTATTTT.

The chain carries TRBV28 and TRBJ1-2, with D possibly being TRBD1 (5 bases). Trimming pared 8 bases from V and 3 bases from J, leaving 13 bases between. CDR1 is MDHEN, CDR2 SYDVKM, per germline. The CDR3 contains 13 residues. The CDR3 nucleotides are TGTGCCAGCTCACAGGCCTCCTACTATGGCTACACCTTC. Its translation: CASSQASYYGYTF.

The chain has TRBV6-5 and TRBJ1-1; weak D call: TRBD1 (6 bases). Deletions cut 2 bases from V and 3 bases from J, with 13 bases between. CDR1 MNHEY and CDR2 SVGAGI come from the germline V gene. This CDR3 has 15 amino acids. The CDR3, as DNA: TGTGCCAGCAGTTACACACAGGGTACTCACACTGAAGCTTTCTTT. Translation: CASSYTQGTHTEAFF.

The CDR3 here is CASSTSGGQETQYF. The CDR3 DNA reads as TGTGCCAGCAGCACTAGCGGGGGTCAAGAGACCCAGTACTTC. The chain links TRBV7-2 to TRBJ2-5, with 11 bases identical to TRBD2. J lost 2 bases, V lost 5 bases, and 1 base had no gene match. This CDR3 spans 14 amino acids. CDR1 and CDR2 from the germline V gene are SGHTA and FQGNSA.

The V and J genes are TRBV9 and TRBJ1-4; D is undetermined. CDR3 length: 15 residues. With 0 bases removed from V and 3 bases from J, the gap between germline ends came to 9 bases. Germline CDR1 and CDR2: SGDLS and YYNGEE. CDR3 in amino acids: CASSVGPLPNEKLFF. The CDR3 bases are TGTGCCAGCAGCGTAGGGCCATTACCTAATGAAAAACTGTTTTTT. Full variable domain (remainder filled in from reference TRBV9 and TRBJ1-4): DSGVTQTPKHLITATGQRVTLRCSPRSGDLSVYWYQQSLDQGLQFLIQYYNGEERAKGNILERFSAQQFPDLHSELNLSSLELGDSALYFCASSVGPLPNEKLFFGSGTQLSVL.

The chain joins TRBV7-9 to TRBJ1-2; 8 nucleotides agree with TRBD1. This CDR3 contains 13 residues. V lost 4 bases to trimming and J lost 8 bases; unmatched junction nucleotides: 6. CDR1 and CDR2 from the germline V gene are SEHNR and FQNEAQ (reference sequence). The CDR3 loop reads CASSSTGEIGYTF. DNA of the CDR3: TGTGCCAGCAGCTCGACAGGGGAAATCGGCTACACCTTC.

V and J are TRBV6-6 and TRBJ2-2; tentatively, D is TRBD2 (6 bases). The V and J ends lost 4 bases and 4 bases respectively, with 16 bases between them. The V gene's germline CDR1 is MNHNY and CDR2 SVGAGI (reference sequence). The CDR3 totals 16 residues. The CDR3: CASSLRIGGVTGELFF. DNA of the CDR3: TGTGCCAGCAGTTTGAGAATAGGAGGGGTCACCGGGGAGCTGTTTTTT.

The chain is built from TRBV24-1 and TRBJ1-1, with a weak D call TRBD1 (5 bases). The CDR3 is made up of 13 amino acids. V was clipped by 6 bases and J by 1 base, with 8 bases between them. Germline V gene sequence: CDR1 KGHDR, CDR2 SFDVKD. The CDR3 loop is CATSLRGNTEAFF. The CDR3 nucleotides are TGTGCCACCAGTCTAAGGGGGAACACTGAAGCTTTCTTT.

This clone was detected only a few times. The rearrangement uses TRBV13 and TRBJ1-3; 8 bases agree with TRBD1. From germline, CDR1 is PRHDT and CDR2 FYEKMQ (reference sequence). CDR3 size: 20 residues. J gave up 0 bases and V 1 base, and 14 bases lay outside the gene matches. CDR3 bases: TGTGCCAGCAGCTTAGTTTATGCAGGGGGCGAGGACGCCTCTGGAAACACCATATATTTT. Translation gives CASSLVYAGGEDASGNTIYF.

The chain recombines TRBV3-1 (or the pseudogene TRBV3-2) with TRBJ1-3; tentatively, D is TRBD1 (6 bases). The V end was cut by 0 bases, the J end by 0 bases, with 18 bases between. The germline V gene has CDR1 LGHDT and CDR2 YNNKEL (reference sequence). The CDR3 runs to 19 residues. CDR3 nucleotide sequence: TGTGCCAGCAGCCAAGATTGGGGCGGGGGGCTGATCTCTGGAAACACCATATATTTT. It specifies CASSQDWGGGLISGNTIYF.

The chain recombines TRBV27 with TRBJ1-1, with 7 bases that match TRBD1. The ends lost 0 bases at V and 4 bases at J; junction bases unmatched: 2. Germline V gene data show CDR1 as MNHEY and CDR2 as SMNVEV (reference sequence). The CDR3 extends over 14 amino acids. The CDR3 sequence is CASSLSPGGTEAFF. DNA for the CDR3: TGTGCCAGCAGTTTATCTCCAGGGGGCACTGAAGCTTTCTTT.

The chain recombines TRBV5-1 with TRBJ1-5; D is perhaps TRBD1 (6 bases). Trimming cost V 2 bases and J 2 bases, with 11 bases left between them. Germline CDR1 is SGHRS and CDR2 is YFSETQ. The CDR3 runs to 15 residues. The CDR3 spells CASSLGGRGNQPQHF. DNA for the CDR3: TGCGCCAGCAGCTTAGGGGGAAGGGGCAATCAGCCCCAGCATTTT.

The rearrangement uses TRBV27 and TRBJ1-5; D perhaps matches TRBD1 (5 bases). V dropped 2 bases and J dropped 7 bases, with 12 bases sitting between them. CDR3 length equals 14 residues. Germline loops: CDR1 MNHEY, CDR2 SMNVEV (reference sequence). The CDR3 loop is CASSLVGVKQPQHF. The CDR3 DNA reads TGTGCCAGCAGTTTAGTAGGGGTAAAACAGCCCCAGCATTTT.

This clone was counted only a few times. This CDR3 is CASSIRTGTTYNSPLHF. The CDR3, as DNA: TGTGCCAGCAGTATCAGGACAGGGACGACCTATAATTCACCCCTCCACTTT. The genes are TRBV13 and TRBJ1-6; 8 nucleotides align to TRBD1. V trimming: 6 bases; J trimming: 2 bases; junction bases outside the gene matches: 9. The germline V gene has CDR1 PRHDT and CDR2 FYEKMQ (reference sequence). The CDR3 consists of 17 residues.